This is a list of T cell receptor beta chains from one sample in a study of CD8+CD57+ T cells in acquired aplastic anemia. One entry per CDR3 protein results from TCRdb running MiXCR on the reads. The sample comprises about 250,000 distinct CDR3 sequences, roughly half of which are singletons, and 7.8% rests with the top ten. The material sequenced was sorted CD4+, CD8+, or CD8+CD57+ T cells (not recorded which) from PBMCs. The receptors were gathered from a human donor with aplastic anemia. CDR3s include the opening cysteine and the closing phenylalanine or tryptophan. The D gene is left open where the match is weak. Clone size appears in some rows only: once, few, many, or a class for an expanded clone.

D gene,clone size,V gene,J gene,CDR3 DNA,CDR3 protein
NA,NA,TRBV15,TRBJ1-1,TGTGCCACCAGCAGGGAACCCTCAGGGTTAGCTTTCTTT,CATSREPSGLAFF
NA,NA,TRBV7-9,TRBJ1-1,TGTGCCAGCAGCTTAGTCGGGTTCCCGGCTTTCTTT,CASSLVGFPAFF
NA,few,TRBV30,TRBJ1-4,TGTGCCTGGAGTGGCGGCCAGAACCCTGAAAAACTGTTTTTT,CAWSGGQNPEKLFF
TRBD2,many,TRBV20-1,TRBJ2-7,TGCAGTGCTAGCCAATCCGGGACTAGCTACTACGAGCAGTACTTC,CSASQSGTSYYEQYF
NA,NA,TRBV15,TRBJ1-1,TGTGCCACCAGCAAACAAGAAAACACTGAAGCTTTCTTT,CATSKQENTEAFF
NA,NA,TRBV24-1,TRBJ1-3,TGTGCCACCAGTGACCCTGCAAAGTCTGGAAACACCATATATTTT,CATSDPAKSGNTIYF
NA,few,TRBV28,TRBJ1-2,TGTGCCAGCAGTTTGAGACAAGGTTTGAGCTACACCTTC,CASSLRQGLSYTF
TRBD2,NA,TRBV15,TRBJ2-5,TGTGCCACCAGCAAGTGGGAAGCGGGGGGCGGGGAGACCCAGTACTTC,CATSKWEAGGGETQYF
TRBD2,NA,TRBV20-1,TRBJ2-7,TGCAGTGCTAGAGACCCCTCGACTAGCGGGGGGCATAGTACCTACGAGCAGTACTTC,CSARDPSTSGGHSTYEQYF
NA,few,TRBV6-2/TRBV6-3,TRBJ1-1,TGTGCCAGCAGTCTACTAGGGAGGAACACTGAAGCTTTCTTT,CASSLLGRNTEAFF
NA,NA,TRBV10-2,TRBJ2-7,TGCGCCAGCAGTGGCTCTTTCGGCTACCCAAACTTT,CASSGSFGYPNF
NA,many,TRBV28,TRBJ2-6,TGTGCCAGCAGTTTTGATGAGTCTGGGGCCAACGTCCTGACTTTC,CASSFDESGANVLTF
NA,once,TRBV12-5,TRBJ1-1,TGTGCTAGTGTGTTAGCGAACACTGAAGCTTTCTTT,CASVLANTEAFF
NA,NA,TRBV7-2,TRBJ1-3,TGTGCCAGCAGCTTAAGAATCGGCAGGGGTGGAAACACCATATATTTT,CASSLRIGRGGNTIYF
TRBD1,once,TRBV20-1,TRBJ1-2,TGCAGTGCTGGGGACAGGACTGGCTACACCTTC,CSAGDRTGYTF
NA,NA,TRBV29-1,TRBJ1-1,TGCAGCGTTGAAGATCACCTGGGACTAGCGGGTTACAATGAAGCTTTCTTT,CSVEDHLGLAGYNEAFF
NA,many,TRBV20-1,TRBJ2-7,TGCAGTGCCAGAACCCGGGACGTAGCCTACGAGCAGTACTTC,CSARTRDVAYEQYF
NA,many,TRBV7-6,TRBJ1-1,TGTGCCAGCAGCTTAGGGGCGGAGAGTATGAACACTGAAGCTTTCTTT,CASSLGAESMNTEAFF
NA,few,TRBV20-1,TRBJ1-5,TGCAGTGCTAGAGATCCCAGTGGTCAGCCCCAGCATTTT,CSARDPSGQPQHF
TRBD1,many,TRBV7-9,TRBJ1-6,TGTGCCAGCAGCAACACAGGGGATTCACCCCTCCACTTT,CASSNTGDSPLHF
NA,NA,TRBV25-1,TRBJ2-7,TGTGCCAGCAGCCAAGCGACGGCGGGGGCACACGAGCAGTACTTC,CASSQATAGAHEQYF
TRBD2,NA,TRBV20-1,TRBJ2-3,TGCAGTGCATCACCGGGACTAGCAGATACGCAGTATTTT,CSASPGLADTQYF
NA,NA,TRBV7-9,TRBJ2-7,TGTGCCAGCAGCTTAAAAGGGGGGAGCTCCTACGAGCAGTACTTC,CASSLKGGSSYEQYF
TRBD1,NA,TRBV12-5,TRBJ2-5,TGTGCTAGTGGTTTGGGCCACAGGGGTATTGGAGAGACCCAGTACTTC,CASGLGHRGIGETQYF
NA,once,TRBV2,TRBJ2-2,TGTGCCAGCAGTGGACAGGTCCCTAAGGGGCTGTTTTTT,CASSGQVPKGLFF
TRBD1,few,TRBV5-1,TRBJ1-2,TGCGCCAGCAGCTATCAGGGGGTAAGCGGCTACACCTTC,CASSYQGVSGYTF
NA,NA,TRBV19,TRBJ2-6,TGTGCCAGTAGTATAGGTCCCACCAACGTCCTGACTTTC,CASSIGPTNVLTF
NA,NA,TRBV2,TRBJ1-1,TGTGCCAGCAGTGGAGGAGGAGACCGATATGAAGCTTTCTTT,CASSGGGDRYEAFF
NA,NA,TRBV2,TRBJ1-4,TGTGCCAGCAGGCCGGCAACTAATGAAAAACTGTTTTTT,CASRPATNEKLFF
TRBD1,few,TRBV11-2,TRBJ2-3,TGTGCCAGCTCACCATCCGACCCAAACACAGGGGCCCCAGATACGCAGTATTTT,CASSPSDPNTGAPDTQYF
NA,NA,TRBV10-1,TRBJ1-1,TGCGCCAGCAGTGACAGGGGCACTGAAGCTTTCTTT,CASSDRGTEAFF
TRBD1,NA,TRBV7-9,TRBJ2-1,TGTGCCAGCAGCTTTCAGCTCGGACAGGGGGCCAACAATGAGCGGTTCTTC,CASSFQLGQGANNERFF
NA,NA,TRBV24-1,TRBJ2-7,TGTGCCACCAGTGAGGGGCAGGGCTACGAGCAGTACTTC,CATSEGQGYEQYF
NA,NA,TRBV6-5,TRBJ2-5,TGTGCCATCAGTTACGGGGAAACCCAGTACTTC,CAISYGETQYF
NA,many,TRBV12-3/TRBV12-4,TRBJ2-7,TGTGCCAGCAGTCCCGGACAAGCCTTTGGGGAGCAGTACTTC,CASSPGQAFGEQYF
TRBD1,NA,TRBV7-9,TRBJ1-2,TGTGCCAGCAGCCCGGGACAGGGGATGAACTATGGCTACACCTTC,CASSPGQGMNYGYTF
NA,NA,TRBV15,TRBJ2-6,TGTGCCACCAGCAGGGGACGGCCAGGCGGTGAAGCTTTC,CATSRGRPGGEAF
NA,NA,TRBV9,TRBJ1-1,TGTGCCAGCAGCCCCAAGGCAGGGAACACTGAAGCTTTCTTT,CASSPKAGNTEAFF
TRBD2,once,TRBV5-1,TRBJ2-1,TGCGCCAGCAGCTTGGATCTAGGAGCGGGGGGGAACAATGAGCAGTTCTTC,CASSLDLGAGGNNEQFF
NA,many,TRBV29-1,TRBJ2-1,TGCAGCGCTGAGTTGAGGGGGCTAGCGACCTCGGGCTCCTACAATGAGCAGTTCTTC,CSAELRGLATSGSYNEQFF
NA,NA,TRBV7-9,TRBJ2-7,TGTGCCAGCAGCTTTCCCCCCAACTCCTACGAGCAGTACTTC,CASSFPPNSYEQYF
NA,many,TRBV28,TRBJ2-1,TGTGCCAGCAGTTTGACGCTGTACAATGAGCAGTTCTTC,CASSLTLYNEQFF
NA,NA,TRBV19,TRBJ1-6,TGTGCCAGTAGTATTACATCGGTGGGCGCTTATAATTCACCCCTCCACTTT,CASSITSVGAYNSPLHF
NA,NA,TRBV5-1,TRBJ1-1,TGCGCCAGCAGCCTAACTACAGGGTGGCAAACTGAAGCTTTCTTT,CASSLTTGWQTEAFF
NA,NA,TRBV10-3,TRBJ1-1,TGTGCCATCAGTCTACTAGGGAGGAACACTGAAGCTTTCTTT,CAISLLGRNTEAFF
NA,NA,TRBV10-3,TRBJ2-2,TGTGCCATCAGTGAAATTGCATCCTCGAACACCGGGGAGCTGTTTTTT,CAISEIASSNTGELFF
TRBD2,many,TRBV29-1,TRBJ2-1,TGCAGCGTTCCGGGACTAAACAATGAGCAGTTCTTC,CSVPGLNNEQFF
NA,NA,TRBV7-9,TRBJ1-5,TGTGCCAGCAGCTTGGGGTCTGGTCAGCCCCAGCATTTT,CASSLGSGQPQHF
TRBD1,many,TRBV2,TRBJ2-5,TGTGCCAGCACCGGGACAGGGGTAATAGAGACCCAGTACTTC,CASTGTGVIETQYF
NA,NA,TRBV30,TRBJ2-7,TGTGCCTGGAGTACCGTCGGCCTAACCCTGGGGGAGCAGTACTTC,CAWSTVGLTLGEQYF
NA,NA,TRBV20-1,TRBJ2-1,TGCAGCGTTCCGCGAATGGACAATGAGCAGTTCTTC,CSVPRMDNEQFF
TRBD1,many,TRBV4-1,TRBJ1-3,TGCGCCAGCAGCCAACCAACAGGGGGCTCTGGAAACACCATATATTTT,CASSQPTGGSGNTIYF
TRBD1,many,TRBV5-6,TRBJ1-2,TGTGCCAGCAGCTCCGGACAGGGGGCAAGTTATGGCTACACCTTC,CASSSGQGASYGYTF
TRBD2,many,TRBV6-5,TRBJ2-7,TGTGCCAGCAGCGGGGGGGAGCCCTACGAGCAGTACTTC,CASSGGEPYEQYF